This T cell receptor beta chain appears in the sequencing data of a study of OX40 agonist ivuxolimab in advanced cancers. Context from the whole study: Ivuxolimab was an agonistic, fully human IgG2 monoclonal antibody directed against OX40 (CD134), a costimulatory receptor. The purpose of peripheral TCRbeta sequencing was to test whether ivuxolimab changed TCR sequence diversity and led to clonal T-cell expansion. Intravenous ivuxolimab was administered to patients every 2 weeks at six dose levels: 0.01, 0.1, 0.3, 1.5, 3 and 10 mg/kg. Of the 50 or so patients in dose escalation, some 19 had hepatocellular carcinoma, some 15 had melanoma, 9 had renal cell carcinoma and 9 had head and neck cancer. Partial responses occurred in three dose-escalation patients: two with cutaneous melanoma and one with hepatocellular carcinoma. In the dose-escalation cohort, 70% to 85% of patients were male, and the mean age was 60 years with a range of roughly 20 to 80. Patients were allowed to have had prior anti-PD-1, anti-PD-L1 or anti-CTLA-4 therapy, and 30% to 50% of the dose-escalation patients had previously received checkpoint inhibitors. The paper reports the monotherapy dose-escalation portion (N = 52 patients) of the phase I ivuxolimab trial.

The paper as a whole reports these results and caveats: Low levels of normalized T-cell clonal expansion were also shown by some nonresponding patients. In the 0.1-3.0 mg/kg groups, partial responders were among the patients with the lowest normalized peripheral clonal expansion, particularly in CD8+ T cells. After ivuxolimab, more expanded clones were found on average in CD8+ T cells than in CD4+ T cells. At doses of 0.1 to 3.0 mg/kg, clonal expansion of both CD4+ and CD8+ T cells in blood was seen between baseline and week 6. The antigen specificity of the peripheral T cells that underwent clonal expansion was not determined.

Genomic DNA was extracted from sorted cells for sequencing of the TCRbeta CDR3 region. The immunoSEQ Assay was used for sequencing of TCRbeta CDR3 regions. As stored in TCRdb, this immuneACCESS dataset retains in-frame rearrangements with V and J assigned. A fraction of the clones does not appear; measured against another copy, unresolved V genes explain less than half of the discrepancy, and the remainder lacks a known reason. Across this sample there are just over 35,000 clones, with roughly 80% seen only once. The ten biggest clones cover 15% to 20% of the sample. Patients with autoimmune disease history or receiving systemic immunosuppression were excluded from the trial. Peripheral blood for TCR sequencing was collected from all dose cohorts at baseline, on cycle 4 day 1, and on cycle 7 day 1. Samples were obtained from an open-label, multicenter, first-in-human phase I dose-escalation trial of ivuxolimab. Adults with locally advanced or metastatic head and neck squamous cell, hepatocellular, melanoma or renal cell carcinoma were enrolled in the trial. Before TCR sequencing, CD4+ and CD8+ T cells were separately sorted from peripheral blood.

This clone was counted once. Its antigen has not been determined. No clone much larger than this one lies a single base away; base qualities are absent. As encoded in the germline V gene, CDR1 is SGHVS while CDR2 is FNYEAQ. Trimmed from V: 3 bases; trimmed from J: 3 bases; junction bases lacking a gene match: 3. There are 15 amino acids in the CDR3, from cysteine to phenylalanine inclusive. Of the read, only the CDR3 DNA is kept; its 45 bases are in frame from base 1. The clonotype comes from an adult with an advanced solid tumor such as melanoma, head and neck, liver or kidney cancer. The chain was built from TRBV7-6 and TRBJ2-1; 9 central nucleotides agree with TRBD2. The sample consisted of CD4+ or CD8+ T cells sorted from blood, taken in a trial of the OX40 agonist ivuxolimab. The CDR3 sequence is CASSFSGGIYNEQFF. In nucleotide form, the sequence is TGTGCCAGCAGCTTCAGCGGGGGGATCTACAATGAGCAGTTCTTC.